This T cell receptor beta chain was sequenced for a study of blood T cell repertoires in COVID-19 (dated by TCRdb to the early 2020s). About the full investigation: Collaborator samples came from the United States, Italy and Spain and covered acute and convalescent phases of COVID-19. Samples were obtained from the ongoing ImmuneRACE study (first 160 participants) and from some 1,300 subjects provided by 6 global collaborators. Where available, HLA class I and class II types were taken from metadata supplied by the sample provider and were not determined by assay-based typing. Nearly every sample came with metadata listing a de-identified subject ID, COVID-19 status, age in years and sex. Deeply sampled blood TCRbeta repertoires from subjects exposed to, actively infected with, or recovered from COVID-19 were included in the dataset. The prospective study material was composed of cDNA or gDNA derived from T cells, B-cell-depleted T cells, or PBMCs. A freely available public database, intended as a resource for researchers studying the immune response to SARS-CoV-2, is where the repertoires were released.

TCRbeta CDR3 regions were amplified from genomic DNA using the immunoSEQ Assay, a bias-controlled multiplex PCR. Per the authors' processing: The number of nucleated cells in each sample was estimated by amplification of reference gene primers within the assay. To quantify the absolute abundance of each unique TCRbeta CDR3 rearrangement, sequence reads were collapsed and filtered. Productive Simpson clonality was computed per sample as the square root of Simpson's diversity index over productive rearrangements. The table comes from immuneACCESS by way of TCRdb, which keeps in-frame sequences with V and J called. Part of the clones is missing from these tables; in studies checked, under half for an unresolved V gene and the rest for unknown reasons. V, J and clone size were drawn from that table, and D and trimming were deduced from the DNA. Across this sample there are about 47,000 clones, with around 80% seen only once. Roughly 29% of the sample comes from the top ten.

On this clone: Its antigen remains unidentified. No qualities accompany the bases; no much larger clone lies one base away.

In Seattle, one collaborating source enrolled patients while the infection was active and tracked those patients longitudinally over the course of disease. Collaborating institutions collected whole blood in K2EDTA tubes following their own protocols. Collaborator samples were shipped for TCRbeta analysis as frozen whole blood, isolated PBMCs, or DNA extracted from either sample type. General study outcomes and caveats: How much clinical and demographic metadata was included differed by source and by participant, and the metadata was provided uncurated.

The sample was peripheral blood. The receptor was derived from a woman aged 80 or over with COVID-19, enrolled during active disease.

The base sequence is TGTGCCAGCAGTTTATCAGGACAGGGGTTAGTTCAGCCCCAGCATTTT. It translates to CASSLSGQGLVQPQHF. The sequence joins TRBV28 to TRBJ1-5, with TRBD1 matching 9 junction bases. Inclusive of the bounding cysteine and phenylalanine, the CDR3 is 16 residues long. The CDR3 DNA has 48 bases and is translated from base 1. The V end gives up 1 base and the J end 6 bases, leaving 7 bases in the junction not matched to a gene. CDR1 MDHEN and CDR2 SYDVKM are derived from the germline V gene.